Included here is one T cell receptor beta chain sequence, with context. Its antigen is not identified. The junction differs from germline at one of its ends, possibly a read error. The study ran its PCR with 60 Vbeta and 13 Jbeta primers. Method: immunoSEQ multiplex PCR; TCRdb's copy keeps in-frame clones and lacks some. The sample features 150,000 to 200,000 clones, with 1% to 1.5% in its top ten. CDR1 SGHRS and CDR2 YFSETQ come from the germline V gene. The CDR3 runs to 13 residues. These data are taken from a study of cytomegalovirus exposure and HLA in healthy donors. Study-level points and caveats: For most TCR sequences rarity was the rule, although some public TCRs occurred in many donors. Most CMV-associated TCR beta chains appeared HLA-restricted in a later analysis. Previously analyzed data showed that most TCR beta V segments were productive at a frequency of about 87% or about 30%.

At the time of sampling, donors were nominally healthy, though unrecorded immune exposures were likely. The rearrangement joins TRBV5-1 to TRBJ1-2; D gene unclear. Sequences were obtained from PBMCs. The receptor was derived from a woman aged 55-75 years in good health and CMV-seronegative. The CDR3 region has the DNA TGCGTCAGCAGCTCCTCCTATAACTATGGCTACACCTTC. It codes for CVSSSSYNYGYTF. Supplemented by reference TRBV5-1 and TRBJ1-2, the full variable domain reads KAGVTQTPRYLIKTRGQQVTLSCSPISGHRSVSWYQQTPGQGLQFLFEYFSETQRNKGNFPGRFSGRQFSNSRSEMNVSTLELGDSALYLCVSSSSYNYGYTFGSGTRLTVV.